This T cell receptor (beta chain) was retrieved from a study of cytomegalovirus exposure and HLA in healthy donors (dated by TCRdb to about 2017). Turning to the overall study: According to an earlier analysis of around 600 of the donors, about 179 million T cells yielded some 110 million unique TCR beta sequences and approximately 280 Gb of sequence data. An early release that covered some 630 HLA-typed donors contained 300 to 350 gigabases of sequencing data and roughly 84 million unique TCR sequences. Of the 300 to 400 genotyped donors, about 80% fell in the genetic ancestry cluster associated with self-reported Caucasian donors. The study aimed to test whether signatures of past pathogen exposure could be identified by cataloging public T cell receptors. The T cell repertoires of around 670 subjects were profiled by immunosequencing and related to cytomegalovirus serostatus. In addition to the first cohort of around 670 subjects, a separate validation cohort of approximately 120 different subjects was used. The study combined high-throughput TCR immunosequencing, statistical association of individual TCRs with disease status, and machine learning to predict cytomegalovirus infection status. A later analysis re-analyzed previously published TCR beta repertoires from 600 to 850 donors and added high-resolution HLA genotyping to study TCR occurrence patterns. Rather than using new phenotypic data, the later analysis identified candidate immune exposures from TCR beta sequences and from how often those sequences occurred across donors. To decide whether each TCR beta V gene segment behaved as functional or pseudogenic, an earlier analysis of over 500 of the donors relied on high-throughput TCR beta sequencing. Donor age, sex, ethnicity and CMV serostatus were compiled together with the repertoire data. A later genetic analysis took genome-wide SNP genotypes for about 55% of the roughly 700 donors and used that subset as a discovery cohort. All discovery cohort repertoires had been generated using a single sequencing platform. HLA typing included class I and class II loci at four-digit resolution. The number of donors typed differed by locus, with about 629-630 for A, B, C, DRB1 and DQB1, approximately 500 for DQA1, over 600 for DPA1, and under 490 for DPB1. About five DR-DQ haplotypes were treated as single units for association and clustering because of strong linkage in the cohort. Among over 350 genotyped donors of the cohort, an average of about 240,000 unique TCR beta nucleotide sequences were sequenced per donor, roughly 18% of them non-productive.

On this clone: No cognate antigen has been identified for it. No base quality information exists; no much larger clone differs at one position.

The full study reports these points: It was suggested by the authors that the approach could potentially be generalized to other disease states and immunological phenotypes. This cohort had only TCR beta chains sequenced, and the lack of alpha or paired-chain data limited which features could be detected. A further reported finding was that TCR beta sequences accurately predicted the HLA-A and HLA-B alleles for most subjects in the first cohort. In vitro tests confirmed that three of the cytomegalovirus-associated TCR beta chains recognize cytomegalovirus antigens. Immune exposure information for the cohort was limited to CMV serostatus. Because the 87-base-pair reads could not distinguish some IMGT-functional V segments, including TRBV6-2 and TRBV6-3, those segments were excluded. In an earlier analysis of roughly 500 of the donors, most TCR beta V segments appeared in productive rearrangements about 90% or about 30% of the time, broadly matching IMGT annotations. The sequencing pipeline was judged likely to have produced a cluster of highly shared sequence variants as a technical artifact. A later analysis found that most CMV-associated TCR beta chains appeared HLA-restricted, with HLA associations seemingly driven largely by CMV exposure. Correlated functional status among segregating V segments might reflect linkage disequilibrium, but an unknown experimental factor could not be ruled out. When HLA alleles, especially DR and DQ, strongly co-occurred, attributing TCR associations to individual alleles was difficult. In both the original and validation cohorts, the classifier was reported to diagnose cytomegalovirus status with high specificity and sensitivity. Over 15 rarely observed V segments, including chromosome 9 orphons, were excluded from the earlier analysis of approximately 600 of the donors because counts were too low. A later analysis associated around 16,000 TCR beta sequences with specific HLA alleles at a false discovery rate of 0.05. Sequencing depth was assumed to be roughly uniform across donors in the presence/absence analyses, though that assumption may not hold. In a later genetic analysis, a missense DCLRE1C variant was associated with V-gene and J-gene trimming of TCR beta chains, and the association was replicated in an independent cohort. According to a later genetic analysis, donors in an Asian-associated ancestry cluster had fewer N-insertions in productive TCRs than the roughly 660-donor mean. In the study, about 150 TCR beta chains were listed as associated with cytomegalovirus. In a later analysis, HLA-associated TCR beta chains showed more clonal expansion and lower generation probabilities than non-associated chains that were equally common. A later analysis reported that several top co-occurrence clusters appeared linked to parvovirus B19, influenza, CMV and Epstein-Barr virus. Because HLA typing was unavailable for some donors at each locus, only the typed subset was used in association tests. Most TCR sequences were seen in very few donors, while some public TCRs were found in many individuals. According to a later analysis, TCR association rates differed among HLA loci, with DRB1 alleles showing the most associated TCRs and HLA-C alleles showing the fewest.

In total, over 600 healthy bone marrow donors made up the cohort. Cohort members were all nominally healthy when sampled, although unrecorded immune exposures were likely present. The donor tested CMV seronegative, placing the donor among the 350 to 400 seronegative members of the cohort. Every donor gave a peripheral blood sample, and the peripheral blood mononuclear cells from that sample were used for TCR beta sequencing. The Qiagen DNeasy Blood Extraction Kit was used to extract genomic DNA from the blood cell samples. The CDR3 holds 12 amino acids from the cysteine to the phenylalanine. The sequence is cut down to CDR3 DNA, 36 bases in frame from base 1. V drops 8 bases and J drops 1 base, leaving 11 bases in between. CDR1 and CDR2 were assigned from the germline V gene (reference sequence) as GTSNPN and SVGIG. The library was made by the immunoSEQ multiplex PCR assay. The multiplex PCR relied on a mix of 60 forward primers for TCR Vbeta segments and 13 reverse primers for TCR Jbeta segments. Amplification of the CDR3 region of rearranged TCR beta genes was performed with a multiplex PCR assay on genomic DNA. On the Illumina HiSeq System, the amplified TCR beta libraries were sequenced as 87-base-pair reads. Processing in the source paper ran as follows. A later analysis counted 65 million to 90 million unique TCR beta chains across the 700 or so repertoires, and 10 million to 11 million of these chains were shared by at least two donors. Raw reads were error-corrected and collapsed into unique sequences with a nearest-neighbor algorithm that merged closely related sequences to remove PCR and sequencing errors. To assign V, D and J gene segments, CDR3 sequences were aligned to IMGT reference sequences. For a sequence to be retained, at least a six-nucleotide match to both a V gene segment and a J gene segment was required. A rearrangement was called productive if the CDR3 had no stop codons and remained in frame with V and J, and every other rearrangement was called non-productive. Following IMGT convention, CDR3 was defined as the stretch from the second conserved V-encoded cysteine to the conserved J-encoded phenylalanine. The earlier analysis of a few hundred of the donors excluded any sequence lacking an unambiguous match to a single V gene segment. In an earlier analysis of a few hundred of the donors, V segments were called functional above 56.7% productive rearrangements and were called segregating when the between-donor standard deviation exceeded 5%. To diagnose cytomegalovirus status from the catalog of TCR beta chain sequences, a statistical classification framework was built. A later analysis assigned V and J genes by comparing TCR nucleotide sequences with IMGT/GENE-DB human TR gene sequences. The TCRdist pipeline was used in a later analysis to assign CDR3 sequences and most-parsimonious VDJ recombination scenarios. In a later analysis, each TCR beta chain was defined by its CDR3 amino acid sequence together with its V-gene family, and reads without a unique V-gene family were excluded. As a way to deal with suspected cross-contamination and a sequencing artifact, a later analysis dropped 640 or so nucleotide sequences that were highly shared and had low generation probability. In a later analysis, a clonal expansion index for each public chain was calculated from normalized within-repertoire ranks of inferred template counts. Generation probabilities in a later analysis came from a VDJ recombination model fitted to out-of-frame rearrangements, and those results were checked against IGoR. A later analysis scored TCR-TCR, TCR-HLA and TCR-CMV co-occurrence with hypergeometric tests, applying a repertoire-size bias correction to TCR pairs. In a later analysis, false discovery rates were estimated by permuting HLA or CMV assignments 20 times. In a later analysis, co-occurring TCRs were grouped using DBSCAN, and TCRdist sequence similarity was added for clustering within HLA-allele-positive subsets. For co-occurrence clustering, repertoires with fewer than 30,000 or more than 120,000 public chains were excluded, along with roughly 5 repertoires with anomalous nucleotide sharing. What TCRdb holds here is the immuneACCESS table cut down to in-frame rearrangements. Part of the clones is not present; checked against another copy, under half of the missing clones reflect an unresolved V gene, and the others are unexplained. That table furnishes V, J and clone size, whereas the DNA furnished D and trimming. A total of about 160,000 clones appear in this sample, roughly 80% of them only once. The ten top clones hold over 4% of the sample.

Sequenced material: PBMCs. The TCR comes from a male donor in good health and CMV-seronegative. This sequence uses TRBV30 and TRBJ1-1; a tentative D match to TRBD1 spans 6 bases. The CDR3 amino acid sequence is: CAGDRPNTEAFF. In nucleotide form, the sequence is TGTGCCGGCGACAGGCCGAACACTGAAGCTTTCTTT.